Below, 5 T cell receptor beta chains from the same sample are listed, as sequenced in a study of identical twins. TCRdb re-called the 5' RACE reads through MiXCR, storing one row per CDR3 protein. The repertoire holds 500,000 or so distinct CDR3 sequences, 20% to 25% seen once, with about 0.99% in the top ten. These records were also assigned to another study, of T cells expressing NK-cell markers.

The material sequenced was CD4+ T cells sorted from blood. The receptors stem from a young woman in good health.

This clonotype was counted at least ten times. V gene TRBV29-1 combines with J gene TRBJ2-1; 13 bases match TRBD2. This CDR3 is built from 15 residues. V lost 3 bases and J lost 3; bases outside the gene matches: 2. Germline assignment: CDR1 SQVTM and CDR2 ANQGSEA. The chain's CDR3 is CSVEGLAGFYNEQFF. CDR3 DNA sequence: TGCAGCGTTGAGGGACTAGCGGGGTTCTACAATGAGCAGTTCTTC.

This clonotype came up a few times. This rearrangement joins TRBV20-1 to TRBJ1-4, with TRBD1 as a possible D gene (5 bases). V lost 1 base to trimming and J lost 0 bases, with 12 bases between them. Germline V lookup: CDR1 DFQATT, CDR2 SNEGSKA (reference sequence). This CDR3 is built from 16 residues. CDR3 loop: CSARGQSGPTNEKLFF. The CDR3 DNA follows: TGCAGTGCTAGAGGACAGAGTGGACCAACTAATGAAAAACTGTTTTTT.

This sequence joins TRBV6-5 and TRBJ2-1, with 15 bases fitting TRBD2. The CDR3 has 17 residues. Germline assignment: CDR1 MNHEY and CDR2 SVGAGI. The ends lost 1 base at V and 9 bases at J; junction bases unmatched: 7. For the CDR3, the DNA is TGTGCCAGCAGTTACTTTCGGACTAGCGGGAGGGCCGGTGAGCAGTTCTTC. Protein product: CASSYFRTSGRAGEQFF.

This clonotype showed up just a few times. The chain links TRBV24-1 to TRBJ1-2, with TRBD1 as a possible D gene (6 bases). V shed 3 bases and J shed 2 bases, with 18 bases lying between them. Germline CDR1 KGHDR, CDR2 SFDVKD. The CDR3 length is 17 residues. CDR3 in DNA: TGTGCCACCAGTGATACCCCGTCGACAGGAAACAACTATGGCTACACCTTC. Its translation is CATSDTPSTGNNYGYTF.

This sequence joins TRBV7-3 and TRBJ2-7; D ambiguous. CDR3 length equals 15 residues. In germline, CDR1 is SGHTA, CDR2 FQGTGA. The V end was cut by 0 bases, the J end by 1 base, with 10 bases between. CDR3 loop: CASSLTQAVSYEQYF. Written as DNA, the CDR3 is TGTGCCAGCAGCTTAACCCAGGCGGTTTCCTACGAGCAGTACTTC. Supplemented by reference TRBV7-3 and TRBJ2-7, the full variable domain reads GAGVSQTPSNKVTEKGKYVELRCDPISGHTALYWYRQSLGQGPEFLIYFQGTGAADDSGLPNDRFFAVRPEGSVSTLKIQRTERGDSAVYLCASSLTQAVSYEQYFGPGTRLTVT.